Below, 21 T cell receptor beta chains from the same sample are listed, as sequenced in a study of T cells in women clearing cervical HPV infection. Only in-frame clones appear in the TCRdb table, and some are missing; sequencing was by immunoSEQ multiplex PCR. The sample holds fewer than 50,000 clones. The sequencing sample was made of blood buffy coat. These receptors were taken from a woman between 18 and 75 years old with a cervical HPV16 infection that either progressed to CIN3+ or cleared (not recorded which).

Of note for this clone: The CDR3 end is not reached by the read, which stops 3 residues before it; the germline J gene fills it in. J is TRBJ1-6 and V is TRBV5-1; 8 bases agree with TRBD1. J was trimmed by 10 bases and V by 3 bases; bases with no gene match: 6. This CDR3 contains 14 residues. Germline lookup yields CDR1 SGHRS and CDR2 YFSETQ. Partial CDR3 DNA: TGCGCCAGCAGCTCGAAACAGGGGGGATCACCC. Its protein product is CASSSKQGGSP. The full CDR3 reads CASSSKQGGSPLHF.

Concerning this clone: The CDR3 extends 3 residues past the end of the read, so its final part is completed from the germline J gene. The chain uses TRBV5-1 and TRBJ2-5; no clear D gene. Germline V gene sequence: CDR1 SGHRS, CDR2 YFSETQ. The CDR3 has 15 residues. Trimming pared 0 bases from V and 3 bases from J, leaving 12 bases between. The CDR3 DNA, read in part, is TGCGCCAGCAGCTTGGGCCCCCTCCCAGAAGAGACC. Protein: CASSLGPLPEET. In full, the CDR3 is CASSLGPLPEETQYF.

The covered CDR3 bases are TGTGCCAGCCAGGGGGCAGTGACTAATGAAAAA. As protein: CASQGAVTNEK. The entire CDR3 reads CASQGAVTNEKLFF. The genes are TRBV2 and TRBJ1-4; 8 bases agree with TRBD1. The read terminates 3 residues before the CDR3 end, so the remaining end is supplied by the germline J gene. J was trimmed by 2 bases and V by 8 bases; bases with no gene match: 4. Germline V gene sequence: CDR1 SNHLY, CDR2 FYNNEI. CDR3 size: 14 residues. The full variable domain, its missing parts supplied by reference TRBV2 and TRBJ1-4, is EPEVTQTPSHQVTQMGQEVILRCVPISNHLYFYWYRQILGQKVEFLVSFYNNEISEKSEIFDDQFSVERPDGSNFTLKIRSTKLEDSAMYFCASQGAVTNEKLFFGSGTQLSVL.

As to this clone: The CDR3 goes on 3 residues after the read ends, and that part is filled in from the germline J gene. This sequence joins TRBV20-1 and TRBJ1-6; 8 bases are shared with TRBD1. The J segment lost 5 bases and the V segment lost 8 bases, leaving 14 bases of the junction unmatched. In germline, CDR1 is DFQATT, CDR2 SNEGSKA (reference sequence). CDR3 length: 16 amino acids. CDR3 DNA, as far as it was read: TGCAGTCGTCCCGGACAGGGAAGCGATAATAATTCACCC. Protein: CSRPGQGSDNNSP. The full CDR3 reads CSRPGQGSDNNSPLHF.

Comment on this clone: The DNA ends 3 residues before the CDR3 does, and the rest of the CDR3 is filled in from the germline J gene. The chain has TRBV5-1 and TRBJ2-6; D is undetermined. Trimming pared 0 bases from V and 0 bases from J, leaving 7 bases between. The V gene's germline CDR1 is SGHRS and CDR2 YFSETQ. The CDR3 totals 16 residues. The CDR3 sequence: CASSLEPGSGANVLTF. The covered CDR3 bases are TGCGCCAGCAGCTTGGAGCCCGGCTCTGGGGCCAACGTC.

Comment on this clone: The read ends 3 residues before the CDR3 terminus; that terminus is restored from the germline J gene. The chain uses TRBV28 and TRBJ1-1, with 7 bases fitting TRBD1. The J segment lost 6 bases and the V segment lost 3 bases, leaving 7 bases of the junction unmatched. This CDR3 spans 14 amino acids. The germline V gene encodes CDR1 MDHEN and CDR2 SYDVKM. This chain's CDR3 is CASSFDREGAEAFF. The DNA read from the CDR3 is TGTGCCAGCAGTTTCGACAGGGAAGGGGCTGAA.

Notes on this clone: The read finishes 3 residues shy of the CDR3 end, and the germline J gene is used to complete it. The chain combines TRBV19 with TRBJ1-2, with a tentative D call TRBD1 (6 bases). There are 13 residues in the CDR3. V was trimmed by 11 bases and J by 5 bases, leaving 18 bases between them. The V gene's germline CDR1 is LNHDA and CDR2 SQIVND (reference sequence). CDR3 DNA (partial): TGTGCCTCCGGAGGCAGGGGCTCGTATGGC. The encoded protein is CASGGRGSYG. The CDR3, in full, reads CASGGRGSYGYTF.

The CDR3 reads CSVQDRGSRTQYF. CDR3 DNA, as far as it was read: TGCAGCGTTCAGGACAGGGGATCAAGGACC. This sequence joins TRBV29-1 and TRBJ2-5; TRBD1 matches 9 bases. The observed sequence ends 3 residues before the CDR3 terminus, with the missing tail filled in from the germline J gene. Germline-derived CDR1 and CDR2 are SQVTM and ANQGSEA. The V segment lost 5 bases and the J segment 7 bases; nucleotides outside the gene matches: 8. The CDR3 is 13 amino acids.

On this clone itself: Compared with germline, one end of the junction differs, possibly owing to a read error. The read halts 3 residues ahead of the CDR3 end, with the missing end drawn from the germline J gene. The rearrangement joins TRBV7-7 to TRBJ2-5; 7 bases match TRBD1. CDR3 length: 15 residues. Germline CDR1 reads SSHAT; CDR2 reads FNYEAQ (reference sequence). CDR3 DNA, as far as it was read: TGTGCTAGCAGCCTACAGGGGACCCTGGCGGAGACC. Translated: CASSLQGTLAET. The entire CDR3 sequence reads CASSLQGTLAETQYF.

The CDR3 bases that were read are TGCGCCAGCAGCCTCGACAGAGGCAACTATGGC. Residues: CASSLDRGNYG. The entire CDR3 is CASSLDRGNYGYTF. The rearrangement links TRBV4-1 to TRBJ1-2, with D maybe TRBD1 (5 bases). The CDR3 extends 3 residues past the end of the read, so its final part is completed from the germline J gene. The V and J ends lost 4 bases and 2 bases respectively, with 11 bases between them. This CDR3 contains 14 residues. Germline V gene sequence: CDR1 MGHRA, CDR2 YSYEKL.

CDR3 amino acids: CASRQRRFATNEKLFF. Incomplete CDR3 DNA: TGTGCCAGCAGACAGAGACGCTTTGCAACTAATGAAAAA. This rearrangement joins TRBV7-8 to TRBJ1-4; no clear D gene. The read ends 3 residues shy of where the CDR3 ends; the end is completed using the germline J gene. Germline CDR1 SGHVS, CDR2 FQNEAQ. The CDR3 length is 16 residues. V lost 6 bases to trimming and J lost 0 bases, with 14 bases between them.

As for this clone: The read comes to an end 3 residues before the CDR3 does, leaving the germline J gene to fill in the end. V gene TRBV13 combines with J gene TRBJ1-1; D is possibly TRBD1 (5 bases). The CDR3 covers 14 residues. The V gene's germline CDR1 is PRHDT and CDR2 FYEKMQ (reference sequence). Trimming shortened V by 7 bases and J by 0 bases, and 12 bases separated the two germline ends. The CDR3 DNA, read in part, is TGTGCCAGCATCCCCGCGGGGGTGAACACTGAA. Its translation: CASIPAGVNTE. The full-length CDR3 reads as CASIPAGVNTEAFF.

Comment on this clone: The read terminates 3 residues before the CDR3 end, so the remaining end is supplied by the germline J gene. V usage is TRBV19 and J usage is TRBJ1-6; D not resolved. Germline V gene sequence: CDR1 LNHDA, CDR2 SQIVND (reference sequence). This CDR3 has 13 residues. V was shortened by 3 bases and J by 7 bases, with 7 bases between the two germline ends. The chain's CDR3 is CASSMAGNSPLHF. The sequenced part of the CDR3 DNA is TGTGCCAGTAGTATGGCGGGGAATTCACCC.

CDR3 DNA, as far as it was read: TGCAGCGTGCTGGACAGGCCCTACGAG. It is translated as CSVLDRPYE. Given in full, the CDR3 is CSVLDRPYEQYF. The chain employs TRBV29-1 and TRBJ2-7; 7 nucleotides agree with TRBD1. The missing CDR3 end, 3 residues past where the read stops, is filled in from the germline J gene. Per germline, CDR1 SQVTM and CDR2 ANQGSEA. V trimming: 6 bases; J trimming: 2 bases; junction bases outside the gene matches: 4. This CDR3 region has 12 residues.

The CDR3 sequence is CASSPGGSGEKLFF. Incomplete CDR3 DNA: TGTGCCAGCAGCCCCGGGGGTAGTGGTGAAAAA. The chain joins TRBV7-8 to TRBJ1-4; D possibly corresponds to TRBD1 (5 bases). The read comes to an end 3 residues before the CDR3 does, leaving the germline J gene to fill in the end. Trimming took off 5 bases at V and 7 bases at J, with 14 bases between the two ends. Germline V lookup: CDR1 SGHVS, CDR2 FQNEAQ. The CDR3 spans 14 residues.

Concerning this clone: The read ends 3 residues early relative to the CDR3; the germline J gene fills the gap. V usage is TRBV29-1 and J usage is TRBJ1-2; unclear D gene. The germline V gene has CDR1 SQVTM and CDR2 ANQGSEA. The V and J ends lost 2 bases and 5 bases respectively, with 12 bases between them. This CDR3 region has 13 residues. CDR3 DNA, as far as it was read: TGCAGCGTTGAATCCTACGAAGATTATGGC. Translating gives CSVESYEDYG. The complete CDR3 protein is CSVESYEDYGYTF. Full variable domain (outside the CDR3, taken from reference TRBV29-1 and TRBJ1-2): SAVISQKPSRDICQRGTSLTIQCQVDSQVTMMFWYRQQPGQSLTLIATANQGSEATYESGFVIDKFPISRPNLTFSTLTVSNMSPEDSSIYLCSVESYEDYGYTFGSGTRLTVV.

The covered CDR3 bases are TGTGCCAGCAGCTTAGGGGTTCAGGGTAGTGGC. Translation: CASSLGVQGSG. The entire CDR3 sequence reads CASSLGVQGSGYTF. V gene TRBV7-6 combines with J gene TRBJ1-2; tentative D call: TRBD1 (5 bases). The sequenced fragment ends 3 residues before the CDR3 boundary, so the rest is inferred from the germline J gene. This CDR3 has 14 residues. Germline assignment: CDR1 SGHVS and CDR2 FNYEAQ. V lost 1 base to trimming and J lost 7 bases, with 13 bases between them.

About this clone: The CDR3 end lies 3 residues beyond the end of the read and is filled in from the germline J gene. The genes are TRBV5-6 and TRBJ2-7; 8 bases are a match to TRBD1. Germline-derived CDR1 and CDR2 are SGHDT and YYEEEE. The CDR3 runs 15 residues. With 4 bases clipped from V and 0 bases from J, the junction kept 6 bases outside the gene matches. The CDR3 sequence is CASSLDREDSYEQYF. The CDR3 DNA, read in part, is TGTGCCAGCAGCCTGGACAGGGAGGACTCCTACGAG.

Comments on this clone: The missing CDR3 end, 3 residues past where the read stops, is filled in from the germline J gene. The chain has TRBV18 and TRBJ2-1, with 10 bases matching TRBD1. V trimming: 1 base; J trimming: 5 bases; junction bases outside the gene matches: 5. Per germline, CDR1 KGHSH and CDR2 LQKENI. The CDR3 contains 16 residues. CDR3 bases read: TGTGCCAGCTCACCACGAGAGACAGGGGGCCACAATGAG. This gives the protein CASSPRETGGHNE. The full CDR3 reads CASSPRETGGHNEQFF.

Concerning this clone itself: The read ends 3 residues early relative to the CDR3; the germline J gene fills the gap. This sequence joins TRBV28 and TRBJ2-2; D unresolved. Between the trimmed V and J ends, which lost 5 bases and 4 bases, there was a span of 8 bases. This CDR3 is built from 13 residues. The V gene's germline CDR1 is MDHEN and CDR2 SYDVKM. The CDR3 protein is CASSHSLTGELFF. The DNA read from the CDR3 is TGTGCCAGCAGTCACAGTCTCACCGGGGAG.

Remarks on this clone: The CDR3 end is not reached by the read, which stops 3 residues before it; the germline J gene fills it in. The V call is TRBV20-1, the J call TRBJ1-1, with 7 bases matching TRBD1. The CDR3 extends over 10 amino acids. The germline V gene encodes CDR1 DFQATT and CDR2 SNEGSKA (reference sequence). The CDR3: CSASDREAFF. The CDR3 bases that were read are TGCAGTGCTTCGGACAGGGAA.